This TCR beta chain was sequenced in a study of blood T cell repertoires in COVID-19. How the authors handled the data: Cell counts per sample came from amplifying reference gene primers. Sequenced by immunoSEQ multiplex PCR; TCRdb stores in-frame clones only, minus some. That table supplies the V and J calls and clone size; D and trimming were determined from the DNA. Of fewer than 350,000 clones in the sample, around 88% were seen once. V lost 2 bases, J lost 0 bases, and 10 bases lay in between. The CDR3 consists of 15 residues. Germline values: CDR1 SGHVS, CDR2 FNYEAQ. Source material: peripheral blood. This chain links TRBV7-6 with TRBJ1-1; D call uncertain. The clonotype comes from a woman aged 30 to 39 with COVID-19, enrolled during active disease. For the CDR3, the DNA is TGTGCCAGCAGCTTACAATCCAGAATGAACACTGAAGCTTTCTTT. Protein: CASSLQSRMNTEAFF.